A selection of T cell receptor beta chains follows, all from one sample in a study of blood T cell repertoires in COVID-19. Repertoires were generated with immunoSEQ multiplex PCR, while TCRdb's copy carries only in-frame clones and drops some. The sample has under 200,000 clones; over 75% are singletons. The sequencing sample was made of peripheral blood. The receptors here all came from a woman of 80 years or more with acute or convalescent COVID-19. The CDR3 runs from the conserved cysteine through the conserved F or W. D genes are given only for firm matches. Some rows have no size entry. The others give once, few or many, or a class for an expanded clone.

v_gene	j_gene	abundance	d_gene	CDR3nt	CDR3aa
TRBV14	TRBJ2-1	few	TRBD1	TGTGCCAGCAGCCAAGACAGGGGGACGTTCTCCTACAATGAGCAGTTCTTC	CASSQDRGTFSYNEQFF
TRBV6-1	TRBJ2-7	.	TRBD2	TGTGCCAGCAGTGAAGGACTAGCGGGCTCCTACGAGCAGTACTTC	CASSEGLAGSYEQYF
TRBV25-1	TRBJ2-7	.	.	TGTGCCAGCAAAGCGCGCACGGCAAACTACGAGCAGTACTTC	CASKARTANYEQYF
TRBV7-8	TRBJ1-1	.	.	TGTGCCAGCAGCTTAACAGCAGGGGAGTCTGAAGCTTTCTTT	CASSLTAGESEAFF
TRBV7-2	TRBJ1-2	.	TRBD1	TGTGCCAGCAGCTGGAGTCCGGGACAGGGGGATGGCTACACCTTC	CASSWSPGQGDGYTF
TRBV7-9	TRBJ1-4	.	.	TGTGCCAGCAGCTCTCCGAGCAGGAGGCAAACTAATGAAAAACTGTTTTTT	CASSSPSRRQTNEKLFF
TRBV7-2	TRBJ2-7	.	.	TGTGCCAGCAGCTCCGACAGGCTGTCAGGCTACGAGCAGTACTTC	CASSSDRLSGYEQYF
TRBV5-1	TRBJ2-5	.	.	TGCGCCAGCAGCTTGGGAGGGAAAGAGACCCAGTACTTC	CASSLGGKETQYF
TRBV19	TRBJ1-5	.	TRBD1	TGTGCCAGTTCCGACAGGGCTCTTCAGCCCCAGCATTTT	CASSDRALQPQHF
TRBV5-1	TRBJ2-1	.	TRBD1	TGCGCCAGCAGCCTCACCGGTGGGACAGTTTCCAATGAGCAGTTCTTC	CASSLTGGTVSNEQFF
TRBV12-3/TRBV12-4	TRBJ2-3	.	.	TGTGCCAGCAGTTTACAGGATACGCAGTATTTT	CASSLQDTQYF
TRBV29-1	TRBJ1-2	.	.	TGCAGCGTTTCCCGGTCGGCGAGGGGCTACACCTTC	CSVSRSARGYTF
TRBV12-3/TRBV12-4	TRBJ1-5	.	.	TGTGCCAGCAGTTTGTTTGCAGGGTCGCCCCAGCATTTT	CASSLFAGSPQHF
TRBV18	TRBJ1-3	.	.	TGTGCCAGCTCACCAGCCATGACGGGGAACACCATATATTTT	CASSPAMTGNTIYF
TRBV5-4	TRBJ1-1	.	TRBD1	TGTGCCAGCCACTCACAGGGGGAGAACACTGAAGCTTTCTTT	CASHSQGENTEAFF
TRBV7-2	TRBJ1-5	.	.	TGTGCCAGCAGCTTAGTTCGGGGGAATAATCAGCCCCAGCATTTT	CASSLVRGNNQPQHF
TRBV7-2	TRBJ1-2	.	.	TGTGCCAGCAGCCAGACAGTTTCTAACTATGGCTACACCTTC	CASSQTVSNYGYTF
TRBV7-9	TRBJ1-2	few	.	TGTGCCAGCAGCTTCGGACAGCTGGGGGGCTACACCTTC	CASSFGQLGGYTF
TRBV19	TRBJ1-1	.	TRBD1	TGTGCCAGTAGTGCAGGGGGAGAAACTGAAGCTTTCTTT	CASSAGGETEAFF
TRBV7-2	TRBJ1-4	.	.	TGTGCCAGCAGCCTCAGACGGGATGAAAAACTGTTTTTT	CASSLRRDEKLFF
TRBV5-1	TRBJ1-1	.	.	TGCGCCAGCAGCCCGGTCGGGGGATCGGGACTCATGAACACTGAAGCTTTCTTT	CASSPVGGSGLMNTEAFF
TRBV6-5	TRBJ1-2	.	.	TGTGCCAGCACGGGCACGGGGCGGGGTGGTGGCTACACCTTC	CASTGTGRGGGYTF
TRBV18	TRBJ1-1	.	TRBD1	TGTGCCAGCTCACAGGGGGCGCGGACTGAAGCTTTCTTT	CASSQGARTEAFF
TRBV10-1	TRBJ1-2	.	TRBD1	TGCGCCAGCAGTGAGAATCCCGACAGGGGCGGCTACACCTTC	CASSENPDRGGYTF
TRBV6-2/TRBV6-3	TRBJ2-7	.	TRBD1	TGTGCCAGCAGTTACTCAGCTTTAAGGGGGCACCAGCAGTACTTC	CASSYSALRGHQQYF
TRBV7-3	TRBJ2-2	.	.	TGTGCCAGCAGCTCCGTTCTCAGCGGCGGGGAGCTGTTTTTT	CASSSVLSGGELFF
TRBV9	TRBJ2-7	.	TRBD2	TGTGCCAGCAGCGTAGACACTAGCGGGAGGTTCGAGCAGTACTTC	CASSVDTSGRFEQYF
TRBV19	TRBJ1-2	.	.	TGTGCCAGTACCCTGGAGGGTAGGGGCTACACCTTC	CASTLEGRGYTF
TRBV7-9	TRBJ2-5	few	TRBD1	TGTGCCAGCAGCCCTGACAGGGCGGAGACCCAGTACTTC	CASSPDRAETQYF
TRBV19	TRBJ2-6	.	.	TGTGCCAGTAGTACACAAGGGGCAGCCAACGTCCTGACTTTC	CASSTQGAANVLTF
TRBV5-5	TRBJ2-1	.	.	TGTGCCAGCAGCTTGTCGGAGAATGAGCAGTTCTTC	CASSLSENEQFF
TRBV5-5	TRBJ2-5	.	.	TGTGCCAGCAGCTTGGCCGTAGCGGCCTCCGAGACCCAGTACTTC	CASSLAVAASETQYF
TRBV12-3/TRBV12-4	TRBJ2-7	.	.	TGTGCCAGCAGTTTAGGGCACGAGCAGTACTTC	CASSLGHEQYF
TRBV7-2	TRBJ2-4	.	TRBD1	TGTGCCAGCAGCCCCCAAGTTATGACAGGGAGCGAAAACATTCAGTACTTC	CASSPQVMTGSENIQYF